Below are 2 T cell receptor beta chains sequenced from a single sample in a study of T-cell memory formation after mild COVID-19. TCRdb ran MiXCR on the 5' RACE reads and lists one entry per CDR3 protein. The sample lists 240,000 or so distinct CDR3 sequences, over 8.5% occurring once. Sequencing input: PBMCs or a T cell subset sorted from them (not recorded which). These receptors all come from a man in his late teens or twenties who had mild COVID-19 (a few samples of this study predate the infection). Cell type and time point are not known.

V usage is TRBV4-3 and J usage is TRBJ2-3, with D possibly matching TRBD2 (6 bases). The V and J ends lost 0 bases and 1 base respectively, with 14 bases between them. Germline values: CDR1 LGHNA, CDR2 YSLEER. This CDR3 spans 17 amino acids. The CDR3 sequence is CASSQDLAGRGTDTQYF. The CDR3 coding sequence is TGCGCCAGCAGCCAAGATCTGGCGGGGCGAGGCACAGATACGCAGTATTTT.

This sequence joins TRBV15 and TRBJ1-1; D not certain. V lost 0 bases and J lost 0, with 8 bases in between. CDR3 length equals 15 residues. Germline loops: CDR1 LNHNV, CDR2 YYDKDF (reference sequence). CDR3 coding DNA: TGTGCCACCAGCAGAGAAATTGATTTGAACACTGAAGCTTTCTTT. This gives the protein CATSREIDLNTEAFF.